The text below deals with one T cell receptor (beta chain). What it binds is not known. The sample carries other DNA sequences with the same CDR3. This record comes from a study of T cell responses to AZD1222 COVID-19 vaccine. Study results and caveats: The span of vaccine-associated CD4 TCRs extended across spike, with dominance at 160-218 and 743-854.

This CDR3 spans 14 amino acids. Deletions cut 10 bases from V and 4 bases from J, with 18 bases between. Germline CDR1 and CDR2: SNHLY and FYNNEI. This table comes from immunoSEQ multiplex PCR, and its TCRdb copy is limited to in-frame clones, with some not included. The sample consists of about 150,000 clones, approximately 92% of them appearing once. This clonotype was obtained from an adult who received the AZD1222 COVID-19 vaccine. Material: peripheral blood, obtained 28 days after the second AZD1222 dose. The chain carries TRBV2 and TRBJ2-3, with D perhaps TRBD2 (6 bases). CDR3: CAKLSGRRADTQYF. The CDR3, as DNA: TGTGCCAAGCTGAGTGGGAGGAGGGCAGATACGCAGTATTTT.